This entry concerns a single TCR beta chain. Antigen specificity is unknown. Reverse transcription of about 0.45 to 1 ug RNA was performed with random hexamers. Each CDR3 protein gets one entry after TCRdb re-called the immunoSEQ multiplex PCR reads with MiXCR. The data contain roughly 190,000 distinct CDR3 sequences, approximately 95% of them singletons. These data are taken from a study of CD8 T cells in Susac syndrome. At the level of the study: When blood was collected, patients with Susac syndrome were therapy-naive, were taking corticosteroids, or were receiving intravenous immunoglobulin alone. Whole-study findings and limits: The study found that Susac CD8+ clonal expansion peaked in TEMRA cells and active patients.

There are 14 residues in the CDR3. The J segment lost 2 bases and the V segment lost 5 bases, leaving 5 bases of the junction unmatched. Germline lookup yields CDR1 SGHRS and CDR2 YFSETQ. The V call is TRBV5-1, the J call TRBJ2-3, with 7 bases that match TRBD1. The sequenced sample consisted of CD8+ T cells from PBMCs. The source of this sequence is a human donor with Susac syndrome. This CDR3 reads CASRLTGYTDTQYF. The CDR3 DNA reads as TGCGCCAGCAGGTTGACAGGGTACACAGATACGCAGTATTTT.